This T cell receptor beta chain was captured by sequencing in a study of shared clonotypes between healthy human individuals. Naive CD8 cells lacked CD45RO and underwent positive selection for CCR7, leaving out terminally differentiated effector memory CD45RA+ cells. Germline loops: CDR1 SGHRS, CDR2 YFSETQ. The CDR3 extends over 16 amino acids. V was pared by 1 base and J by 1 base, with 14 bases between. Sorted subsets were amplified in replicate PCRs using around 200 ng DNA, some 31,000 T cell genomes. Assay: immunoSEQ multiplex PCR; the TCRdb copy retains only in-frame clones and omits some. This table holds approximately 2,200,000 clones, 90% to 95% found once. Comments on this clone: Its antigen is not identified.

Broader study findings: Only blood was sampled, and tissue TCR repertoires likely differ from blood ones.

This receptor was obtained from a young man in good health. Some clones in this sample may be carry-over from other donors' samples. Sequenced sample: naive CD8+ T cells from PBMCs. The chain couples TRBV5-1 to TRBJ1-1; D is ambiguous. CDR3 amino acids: CASSLRVDSPNTEAFF. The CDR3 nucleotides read TGCGCCAGCAGCTTGAGGGTAGACTCCCCGAACACTGAAGCTTTCTTT.